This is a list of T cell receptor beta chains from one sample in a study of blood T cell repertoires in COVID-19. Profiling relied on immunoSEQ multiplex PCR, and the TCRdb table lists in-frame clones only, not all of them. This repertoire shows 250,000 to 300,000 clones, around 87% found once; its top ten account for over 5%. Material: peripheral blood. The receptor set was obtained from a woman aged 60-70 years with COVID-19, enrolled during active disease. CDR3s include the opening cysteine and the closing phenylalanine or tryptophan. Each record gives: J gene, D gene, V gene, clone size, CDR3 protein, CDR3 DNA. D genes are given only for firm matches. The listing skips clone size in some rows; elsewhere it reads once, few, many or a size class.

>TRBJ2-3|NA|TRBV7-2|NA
CASSRGAGSSTDTQYF
TGTGCCAGCAGCCGGGGGGCGGGGTCTAGCACAGATACGCAGTATTTT
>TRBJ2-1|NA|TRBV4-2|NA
CASSPSGAGGRNEQFF
TGTGCCAGCAGCCCTAGCGGCGCAGGGGGCAGGAATGAGCAGTTCTTC
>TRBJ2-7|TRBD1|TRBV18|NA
CASSPSQGQGTYEQYF
TGTGCCAGCTCACCATCACAGGGACAGGGGACCTACGAGCAGTACTTC
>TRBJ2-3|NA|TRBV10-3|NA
CAIRTHGGTDTQYF
TGTGCCATCAGGACGCACGGGGGCACAGATACGCAGTATTTT
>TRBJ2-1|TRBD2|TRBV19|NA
CASSPGLAWNEQFF
TGTGCCAGTAGCCCGGGACTAGCGTGGAATGAGCAGTTCTTC
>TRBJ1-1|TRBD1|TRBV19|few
CASSNPWGQRNTEAFF
TGTGCCAGTAGTAACCCGTGGGGACAGAGGAACACTGAAGCTTTCTTT
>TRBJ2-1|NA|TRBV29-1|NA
CSVVAGSQFF
TGCAGCGTTGTCGCGGGAAGTCAGTTCTTC
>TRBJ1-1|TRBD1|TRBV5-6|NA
CATGTGVETEAFF
TGTGCCACCGGAACAGGGGTAGAGACTGAAGCTTTCTTT
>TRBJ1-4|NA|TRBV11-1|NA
CASSPDWSTNEKLFF
TGTGCCAGCAGCCCCGACTGGAGTACTAATGAAAAACTGTTTTTT
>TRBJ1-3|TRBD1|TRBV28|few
CASKTQGGNTIYF
TGTGCCAGCAAAACACAGGGGGGAAACACCATATATTTT
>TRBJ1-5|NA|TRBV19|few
CASSMVAGENQPQHF
TGTGCCAGTAGTATGGTCGCAGGGGAGAATCAGCCCCAGCATTTT
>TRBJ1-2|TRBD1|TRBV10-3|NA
CATRDRPSNYGYTF
TGTGCCACCAGGGACAGGCCCTCTAACTATGGCTACACCTTC
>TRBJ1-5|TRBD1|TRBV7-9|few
CASSPDREVRNQPQHF
TGTGCCAGCAGCCCCGACAGGGAGGTGCGCAATCAGCCCCAGCATTTT
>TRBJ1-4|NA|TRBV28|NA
CASSLSGSTNEKLFF
TGTGCCAGCAGTTTATCAGGGTCAACTAATGAAAAACTGTTTTTT
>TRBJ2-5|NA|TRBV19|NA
CASSMGGRTQETQYF
TGTGCCAGTAGTATGGGGGGACGGACTCAAGAGACCCAGTACTTC
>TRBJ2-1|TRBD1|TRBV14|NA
CASSQPGQGSPYNEQFF
TGTGCCAGCAGCCAACCCGGACAGGGATCCCCCTACAATGAGCAGTTCTTC
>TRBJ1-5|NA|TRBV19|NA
CASSMPGIPQHF
TGTGCCAGTAGTATGCCCGGGATCCCCCAGCATTTT
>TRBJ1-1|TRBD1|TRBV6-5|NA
CASSLKGTGGTEAFF
TGTGCCAGCAGTCTTAAGGGGACAGGGGGCACTGAAGCTTTCTTT
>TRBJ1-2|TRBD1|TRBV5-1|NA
CASSHRPPGTGGVRNYGYTF
TGCGCCAGCAGCCACCGACCTCCCGGGACAGGGGGCGTACGGAACTATGGCTACACCTTC
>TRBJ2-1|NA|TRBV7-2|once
CASSFRGEQFF
TGTGCCAGCAGCTTTAGGGGTGAGCAGTTCTTC
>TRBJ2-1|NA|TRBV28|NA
CASSLFSEQFF
TGTGCCAGCAGTTTATTCAGTGAGCAGTTCTTC
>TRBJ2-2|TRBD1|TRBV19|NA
CASSIGRTGNTGELFF
TGTGCCAGTAGTATTGGTCGGACAGGGAACACCGGGGAGCTGTTTTTT
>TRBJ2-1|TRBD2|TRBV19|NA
CASSIAREAPYNEQFF
TGTGCCAGTAGTATTGCGCGGGAGGCCCCATACAATGAGCAGTTCTTC
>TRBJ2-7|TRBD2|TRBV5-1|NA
CASSVTSGSYEQYF
TGCGCCAGCAGCGTGACTAGCGGTTCCTACGAGCAGTACTTC
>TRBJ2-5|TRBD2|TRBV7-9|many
CASSLPRGSGSLETQYF
TGTGCCAGCAGCTTACCGAGGGGTAGCGGGAGTCTGGAGACCCAGTACTTC
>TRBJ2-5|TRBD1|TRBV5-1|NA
CASSAAGTGVRETQYF
TGCGCCAGCAGCGCCGCCGGGACAGGGGTACGGGAGACCCAGTACTTC
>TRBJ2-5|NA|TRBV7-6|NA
CASSLGRTRETQYF
TGTGCCAGCAGCTTAGGCAGGACTCGGGAGACCCAGTACTTC
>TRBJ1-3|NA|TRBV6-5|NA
CASSNQGNTIYF
TGTGCCAGCAGTAATCAAGGAAACACCATATATTTT
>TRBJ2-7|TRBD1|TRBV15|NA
CATRETGQGNEQYF
TGTGCCACCCGAGAGACGGGACAGGGGAACGAGCAGTACTTC
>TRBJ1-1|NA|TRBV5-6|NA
CASSLAVVNTEAFF
TGTGCCAGCAGCTTGGCCGTTGTGAACACTGAAGCTTTCTTT
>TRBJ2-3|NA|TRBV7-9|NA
CASSLDQRYTDTQYF
TGTGCCAGCAGCTTAGATCAGCGGTACACAGATACGCAGTATTTT
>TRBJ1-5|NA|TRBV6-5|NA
CASSQNQPQHF
TGTGCCAGCAGCCAGAATCAGCCCCAGCATTTT
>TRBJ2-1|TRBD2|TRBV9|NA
CASSVGGGSSYNEQFF
TGTGCCAGCAGCGTAGGTGGCGGGAGCTCCTACAATGAGCAGTTCTTC
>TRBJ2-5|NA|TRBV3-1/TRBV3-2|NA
CASSHSRRQETQYF
TGTGCCAGCAGCCACTCTCGGAGACAAGAGACCCAGTACTTC
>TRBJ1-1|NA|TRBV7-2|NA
CASSPKTIAFF
TGTGCCAGCAGCCCCAAGACAATAGCTTTCTTT
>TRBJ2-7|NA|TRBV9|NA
CASSVGPGLGEQYF
TGTGCCAGCAGCGTCGGACCCGGACTGGGCGAGCAGTACTTC
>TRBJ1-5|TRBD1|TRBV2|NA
CASSRDRGQGQPQHF
TGTGCCAGCAGCCGGGACAGGGGGCAGGGGCAGCCCCAGCATTTT
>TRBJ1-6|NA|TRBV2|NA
CASSEVGGVVNSPLHF
TGTGCCAGCAGTGAAGTCGGGGGTGTTGTGAATTCACCCCTCCACTTT
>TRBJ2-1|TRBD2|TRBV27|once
CASRTSGRYNEQFF
TGTGCCAGCAGGACTAGCGGGAGGTACAATGAGCAGTTCTTC
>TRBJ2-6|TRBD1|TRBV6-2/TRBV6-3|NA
CASSYGVGQGAPGANVLTF
TGTGCCAGCAGTTACGGGGTTGGGCAGGGGGCGCCCGGGGCCAACGTCCTGACTTTC
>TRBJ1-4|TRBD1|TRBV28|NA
CASSLQGAGEKLFF
TGTGCCAGCAGTTTACAGGGGGCCGGGGAAAAACTGTTTTTT
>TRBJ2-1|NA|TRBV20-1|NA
CSAGRGNEQFF
TGCAGTGCTGGCAGGGGAAATGAGCAGTTCTTC
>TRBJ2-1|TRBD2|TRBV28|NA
CASSYPGLAGVDEQFF
TGTGCCAGCAGCTACCCGGGACTAGCGGGAGTGGATGAGCAGTTCTTC
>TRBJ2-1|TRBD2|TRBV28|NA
CASSHSGRGLHEQFF
TGTGCCAGCAGCCATAGCGGGAGGGGTCTTCATGAGCAGTTCTTC
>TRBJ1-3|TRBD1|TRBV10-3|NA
CAIRGGGQAPGNTIYF
TGTGCCATCAGGGGGGGCGGACAGGCACCTGGAAACACCATATATTTT
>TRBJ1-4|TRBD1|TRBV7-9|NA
CASSYGTGAEKLFF
TGTGCCAGCAGCTATGGGACAGGGGCCGAAAAACTGTTTTTT
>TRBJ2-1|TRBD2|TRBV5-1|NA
CASTGIAGNSYNEQFF
TGCGCCAGCACCGGAATAGCGGGGAACTCCTACAATGAGCAGTTCTTC
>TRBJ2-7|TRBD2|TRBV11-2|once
CASSSTGGRGEQYF
TGTGCCAGCAGCTCCACTGGCGGGAGGGGCGAGCAGTACTTC
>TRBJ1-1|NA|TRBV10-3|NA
CAISASTLNTEAFF
TGTGCCATCAGTGCTAGTACTTTGAACACTGAAGCTTTCTTT
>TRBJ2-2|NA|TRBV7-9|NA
CASSPDRPSGTGELFF
TGTGCCAGCAGCCCAGATAGGCCGTCGGGCACCGGGGAGCTGTTTTTT
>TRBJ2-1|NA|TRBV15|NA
CATSNPTGNEQFF
TGTGCCACCAGCAACCCGACAGGCAATGAGCAGTTCTTC
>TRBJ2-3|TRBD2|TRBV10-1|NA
CASSLGLAGVDTQYF
TGCGCCAGCAGTCTAGGACTAGCGGGGGTTGATACGCAGTATTTT
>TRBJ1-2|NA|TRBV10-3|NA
CAISDPLLDSNYGYTF
TGTGCCATCAGTGATCCCCTCCTTGACAGTAACTATGGCTACACCTTC